This is a list of T cell receptor beta chains from one sample in a study of T-cell reconstitution after alpha-beta-depleted transplantation in children. TCRdb fed the PCR reads into MiXCR, producing one record per CDR3 protein. The sample carries 500,000 to 750,000 distinct CDR3 sequences, about an eighth recorded once. The sample in question was PBMCs, mostly from graft donor cells, obtained 360 days after TCRalphabeta/CD19-depleted stem cell transplant. The receptors shown here come from a male patient under 18 who had a stem cell transplant for acute myeloid leukemia, so the T cells may come from the graft donor. Both conserved end residues are part of each CDR3. D genes are given only for firm matches. Size tells how often a clone was seen (once, few, many) or the class of an expanded clone, and some rows leave it out.

d_call	v_call	clone_size	j_call	cdr3_aa	cdr3_nt
.	TRBV6-2/TRBV6-3	many	TRBJ1-2	CASSPVPTHGYTF	TGTGCCAGCAGTCCCGTTCCGACCCATGGCTACACCTTC
TRBD2	TRBV6-2/TRBV6-3	.	TRBJ2-1	CASSVPLAGVSEQFF	TGTGCCAGCAGTGTACCCTTAGCGGGAGTTTCTGAGCAGTTCTTC
TRBD2	TRBV12-3/TRBV12-4	.	TRBJ2-1	CASSLEPRTSGRVEQFF	TGTGCCAGCAGCCTCGAACCCCGGACTAGCGGGAGGGTTGAGCAGTTCTTC
.	TRBV7-2	few	TRBJ1-5	CASSSDGVNQPQHF	TGTGCCAGCAGCTCGGACGGAGTTAATCAGCCCCAGCATTTT
.	TRBV29-1	few	TRBJ2-7	CSVAGTVVYEQYF	TGCAGCGTCGCCGGGACGGTTGTCTACGAGCAGTACTTC
TRBD2	TRBV28	few	TRBJ2-3	CASSFPLSGRGSTDTQYF	TGTGCCAGCAGTTTCCCCCTTAGCGGGAGGGGGAGCACAGATACGCAGTATTTT
TRBD2	TRBV18	.	TRBJ2-3	CASSRLAGPSADTQYF	TGTGCCAGCTCACGGCTAGCGGGACCTTCCGCCGATACGCAGTATTTT
TRBD1	TRBV29-1	few	TRBJ1-1	CSVWGQGKTEAFF	TGCAGCGTGTGGGGACAGGGGAAAACTGAAGCTTTCTTT
.	TRBV6-2/TRBV6-3	many	TRBJ2-1	CASSSFPLTGHPNYNEQFF	TGTGCCAGCAGTTCGTTTCCACTGACAGGCCATCCTAATTACAATGAGCAGTTCTTC
.	TRBV20-1	.	TRBJ2-4	CSALDGEAKNIQYF	TGCAGTGCCCTGGATGGGGAAGCCAAAAACATTCAGTACTTC
.	TRBV27	.	TRBJ2-7	CASSRRLDGGYEQYF	TGTGCCAGCAGTCGCCGACTAGACGGCGGCTACGAGCAGTACTTC
TRBD1	TRBV5-1	.	TRBJ2-7	CASSSGQGTNYWGYEQYF	TGCGCCAGCAGCTCGGGACAGGGGACTAACTATTGGGGCTACGAGCAGTACTTC
.	TRBV20-1	.	TRBJ1-1	CSARDPGEYNTEAFF	TGCAGTGCTAGAGATCCAGGGGAATACAACACTGAAGCTTTCTTT